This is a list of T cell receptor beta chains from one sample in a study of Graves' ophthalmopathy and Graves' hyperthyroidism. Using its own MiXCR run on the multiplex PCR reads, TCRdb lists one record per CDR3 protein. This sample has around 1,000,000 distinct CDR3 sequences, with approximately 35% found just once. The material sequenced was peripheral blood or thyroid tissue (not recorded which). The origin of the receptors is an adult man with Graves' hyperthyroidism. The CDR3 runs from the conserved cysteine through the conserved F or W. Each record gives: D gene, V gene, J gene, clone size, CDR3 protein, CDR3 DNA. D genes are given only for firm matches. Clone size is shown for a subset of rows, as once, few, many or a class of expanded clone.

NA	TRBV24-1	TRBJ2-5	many	CATSDFRKGISETQYF	TGTGCCACCAGTGATTTTAGGAAAGGGATATCAGAGACCCAGTACTTC
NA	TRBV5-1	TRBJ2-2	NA	CASSPVLQSSTGELLF	TGCGCCAGCAGCCCAGTGCTACAGTCGAGCACCGGGGAGCTGCTTTTT
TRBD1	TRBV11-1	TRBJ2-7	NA	CASSSMSGQGAREQYF	TGTGCCAGCAGCTCTATGTCCGGACAGGGGGCGCGGGAGCAGTACTTC
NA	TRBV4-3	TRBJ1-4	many	CASSQEGRIREKLFF	TGCGCCAGCAGCCAAGAAGGCAGAATACGCGAAAAACTGTTTTTT
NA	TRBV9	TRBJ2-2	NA	CASTPRGAQDGGELFF	TGTGCCAGCACACCCCGTGGGGCCCAGGATGGAGGGGAGCTGTTTTTT
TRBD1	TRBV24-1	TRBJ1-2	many	CATSDSGQGYGYTF	TGTGCCACCAGTGATTCCGGACAGGGCTATGGCTACACCTTC
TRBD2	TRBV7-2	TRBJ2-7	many	CASSLALRAGGYEQYF	TGTGCCAGCAGCTTAGCGCTTCGAGCGGGGGGATACGAGCAGTACTTC
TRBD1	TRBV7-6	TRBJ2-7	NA	CASSLAGQGVTYEQYF	TGTGCCAGCAGCTTAGCCGGACAGGGGGTTACCTACGAGCAGTACTTC
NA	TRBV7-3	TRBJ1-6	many	CASSLYGSGGSPLHF	TGTGCCAGCAGCTTATATGGTAGCGGTGGCTCACCCCTCCACTTT
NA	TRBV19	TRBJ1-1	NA	CASTLGHTRNTEAFF	TGTGCCAGTACCCTCGGGCACACACGGAACACTGAAGCTTTCTTT
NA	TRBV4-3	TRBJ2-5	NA	CASSQGLAGMSETQYF	TGCGCCAGCAGCCAAGGATTGGCGGGGATGTCAGAGACCCAGTACTTC
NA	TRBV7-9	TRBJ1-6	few	CASSLFENYNSPLHF	TGTGCCAGCAGCTTATTCGAAAATTATAATTCACCCCTCCACTTT
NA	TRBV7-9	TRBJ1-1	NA	CASSKYGYPEAFF	TGTGCCAGCAGCAAATACGGGTACCCTGAAGCTTTCTTT
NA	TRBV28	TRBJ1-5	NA	CASSSAGYQPQHF	TGTGCCAGCAGTTCCGCCGGTTATCAGCCCCAGCATTTT
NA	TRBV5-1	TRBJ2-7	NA	CASSLDPGDILYEQYF	TGCGCCAGCAGCTTGGATCCCGGAGACATTCTCTACGAGCAGTACTTC
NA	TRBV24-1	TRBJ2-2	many	CATSRQTGTSSGELFF	TGTGCCACCAGCCGTCAAACAGGGACGTCCTCCGGGGAGCTGTTTTTT
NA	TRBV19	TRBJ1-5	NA	CASNPRASTGNQPQHF	TGTGCCAGTAACCCTCGGGCCTCGACGGGCAATCAGCCCCAGCATTTT
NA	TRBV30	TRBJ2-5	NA	CAWSVLGAGETQYF	TGTGCCTGGAGTGTACTGGGGGCGGGGGAGACCCAGTACTTC
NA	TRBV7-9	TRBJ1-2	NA	CASSSDNGNTF	TGTGCCAGCAGTTCGGACAATGGAAACACCTTC
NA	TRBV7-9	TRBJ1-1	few	CASTRQGGRTEAFF	TGTGCCAGTACCCGACAAGGAGGTCGGACTGAAGCTTTCTTT
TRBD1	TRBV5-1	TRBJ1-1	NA	CASRGRQGATEAFF	TGCGCCAGCAGGGGAAGACAGGGGGCAACTGAAGCTTTCTTT
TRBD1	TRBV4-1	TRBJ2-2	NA	CASSQPGTVNTGELFF	TGCGCCAGCAGCCAACCCGGGACAGTCAACACCGGGGAGCTGTTTTTT
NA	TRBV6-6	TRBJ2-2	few	CASSYHQEPWANTGELFF	TGTGCCAGCAGTTACCATCAGGAACCCTGGGCGAACACCGGGGAGCTGTTTTTT
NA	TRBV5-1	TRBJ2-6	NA	CASSPGDTVSGANVLTF	TGCGCCAGCAGCCCGGGGGACACAGTCTCTGGGGCCAACGTCCTGACTTTC
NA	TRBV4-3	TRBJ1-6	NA	CASSQGRWRKENSPLHF	TGCGCCAGCAGCCAAGGTCGGTGGCGGAAGGAGAATTCACCCCTCCACTTT
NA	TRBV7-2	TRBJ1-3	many	CASSVIGGNTIYF	TGTGCCAGCAGCGTAATTGGGGGAAACACCATATATTTT
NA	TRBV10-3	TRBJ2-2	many	CAISEEDTGELFF	TGTGCCATCAGTGAGGAGGACACCGGGGAGCTGTTTTTT
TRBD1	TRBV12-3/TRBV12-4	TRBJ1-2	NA	CASSRQGVGIDYGYTF	TGTGCCAGCAGTCGACAGGGGGTTGGAATAGACTATGGCTACACCTTC
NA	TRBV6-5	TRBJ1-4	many	CASSYFQGGEKLFF	TGTGCCAGCAGTTACTTTCAGGGAGGCGAAAAACTGTTTTTT
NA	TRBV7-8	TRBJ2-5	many	CASSKIKDLFGTQYF	TGTGCCAGCAGCAAAATTAAGGACTTATTTGGGACCCAGTACTTC
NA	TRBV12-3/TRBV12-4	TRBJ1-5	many	CASSLRAGNQPQHF	TGTGCCAGCAGCCTTAGGGCAGGCAATCAGCCCCAGCATTTT
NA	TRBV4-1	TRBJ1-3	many	CASSQIASSGNTIYF	TGCGCCAGCAGCCAAATTGCGAGCTCTGGAAACACCATATATTTT